This T cell receptor beta chain came from a study of cytomegalovirus exposure and HLA in healthy donors. It was with 60 Vbeta and 13 Jbeta primers that the PCR ran. Repertoires were generated with immunoSEQ multiplex PCR, while TCRdb's copy carries only in-frame clones and drops some. The table shows under 200,000 clones, with roughly 85% occurring only once. Trimming at V came to 8 bases and at J to 7 bases, leaving 11 bases not matched to a gene. Germline CDR1 MDHEN, CDR2 SYDVKM. CDR3 length: 14 amino acids. This receptor was taken from a male donor in good health and CMV-seropositive. Specimen: PBMCs. The V call is TRBV28, the J call TRBJ1-1, with TRBD1 identical over 9 bases. The CDR3 sequence is CASVSGGQGNEAFF. DNA of the CDR3: TGTGCCAGCGTATCGGGGGGACAGGGCAATGAAGCTTTCTTT.